This T cell receptor beta chain was captured by sequencing in a study of vaccination effects on CD4 cells after COVID-19 (dated by TCRdb to the early 2020s). Turning to the overall study: The ViraFEST assay stimulated PBMC with viral peptide pools and then used TCR sequencing to identify antigen-specific CD4+ T cell clonotypes by expansion. In the study, cultures from other donors were sequenced using the Oncomine TCR Beta short-read assay on an Illumina iSeq 100. Roughly 1.9 million PBMC per well were cultured with around 9.8 ug/ml peptides in IMDM containing approximately 4.5% human AB serum, about 9.7 IU/ml IL-2 and gentamicin. The study compared SARS-CoV-2 spike-specific CD4+ TCR repertoires before and after mRNA vaccination in COVID-19 convalescent patients and infection-naive vaccine recipients. Samples were taken from three convalescent patients early (day +14) and late (day +241, +227, +161 respectively) after vaccination. Across the study, the median time from the second dose to post-vaccine sampling was 72 days (range 14 to 241). The full study included fewer than eleven COVID-19 convalescent patients and a handful of SARS-CoV-2-naive healthy vaccine recipients. What the authors observed across the whole study: At late post-vaccination timepoints, both infection-induced and vaccine-induced clones showed marked clonal contraction, consistent with waning T cell responses. For convalescent patients, new clones induced by the vaccine made up most of the post-vaccine spike-reactive repertoire, and these new clones were largely distinct from the clones induced by infection. The study was limited by a small number of convalescent patients, and early post-infection timepoints were lacking.

A note on this clone: What antigen it recognizes has not been identified. Per-base qualities were not stored, and no clone one base away is much larger.

Library prep was done by the immunoSEQ multiplex PCR assay. DNA from the cultured and isolated CD4+ T cells underwent TCR beta CDR3 sequencing. As for how the authors treated the data: Non-productive TCR sequences were removed and reads were trimmed to the CDR3 region, keeping CDR3s of at least 7 amino acids. The MANAFEST web app was used to pick out antigen-specific clonotypes by comparing their expansion in peptide wells with that in reference cultures. To be called positive, a clone needed expansion at FDR<0.05 compared with the reference and with all other wells, an odds ratio greater than 5, and a frequency greater than 0.1% in two replicate wells. A clonotype was defined as cross-reactive if the clonotype was significantly expanded both in SARS-CoV-2 spike wells and in at least one common cold coronavirus spike condition. Levenshtein distance calculated with the stringdist R package was used to assess CDR3 similarity, and unrooted trees were constructed with ape in R 3.6.1. Drawn from immuneACCESS, this table holds only the in-frame rearrangements with V and J called that TCRdb kept. Clones are partly lost; checked studies trace under half to an unresolved V gene and leave the rest unexplained. V, J and clone size reflect that table, while D and trimming were determined from the DNA. The sample includes 35,000 to 45,000 clones, with less than 85% observed a single time. Clones ranked in the top ten supply 3.5% to 4.5% of the sample.

After around 11 days of culture, CD4+ T cells were isolated with the EasySep CD4+ T cell isolation kit. PCR-confirmed SARS-CoV-2 infection had occurred in convalescent patients between March and December 2020, before the Alpha, Beta and Delta variants emerged in the United States. Each participant got two doses of an mRNA SARS-CoV-2 vaccine, either BNT162b2 or mRNA-1273. On days 3 and 7, half of the culture medium was replaced with fresh IL-2-containing medium. Unless otherwise noted, each peptide stimulation condition was cultured in triplicate wells. Using Ficoll-Paque Plus gradient centrifugation, PBMC were separated from whole blood and then either used fresh or cryopreserved at -140C. The QIAamp micro DNA kit was used to extract genomic DNA from the cultured CD4+ T cells. In the germline V gene, CDR1 corresponds to SGHVS and CDR2 to FNYEAQ. V lost 1 base and J lost 4 bases; the stretch between them is 14 bases long. The CDR3 covers 16 residues, taking in both the cysteine and the phenylalanine. CDR3 DNA only is kept here, 48 bases in frame from base 1.

Sequences were derived from CD4+ T cells from PBMCs cultured without peptide, sampled after COVID-19 vaccination. This clonotype was sampled from a human donor who had a prior SARS-CoV-2 infection. This chain is built from TRBV7-6 and TRBJ1-5; matching of 6 bases hints at TRBD1 as the D gene. The bases are TGTGCCAGCAGCTTAGACCCTAACAGGGTTAATCAGCCCCAGCATTTT. Translated, it reads CASSLDPNRVNQPQHF.